This TCR beta chain derives from a study of blood T cell repertoires in COVID-19. Method: immunoSEQ multiplex PCR; TCRdb's copy keeps in-frame clones and lacks some. Of under 150,000 clones in the sample, roughly 82% were seen once. V dropped 1 base and J dropped 4 bases, with 14 bases sitting between them. The CDR3 is 16 amino acids. Germline CDR1 reads MGHRA; CDR2 reads YSYEKL. The V and J genes are TRBV4-1 and TRBJ2-1; TRBD2 might be the D (5 bases). The sample comprised peripheral blood. The sequence was collected from a middle-aged woman with acute or convalescent COVID-19. CDR3 in amino acids: CASSQASTNSYNEQFF. CDR3 nucleotide sequence: TGCGCCAGCAGCCAAGCTTCGACTAACTCTTACAATGAGCAGTTCTTC.